This entry features one TCR beta chain sequence. The clone's antigen remains unknown. No clone much larger than this one lies a single base away; base qualities are absent. The trial excluded patients who had a history of autoimmune disease or who were on systemic immunosuppression. Peripheral blood for TCR sequencing was collected from all dose cohorts at baseline, on cycle 4 day 1, and on cycle 7 day 1. The samples were taken from a phase I, first-in-human, multicenter, open-label dose-escalation trial of ivuxolimab. Adults with locally advanced or metastatic melanoma, renal cell carcinoma, hepatocellular carcinoma or head and neck squamous cell carcinoma were enrolled in the trial. Before TCR sequencing, CD4+ and CD8+ T cells were separately sorted from peripheral blood. This sample was included in a study of OX40 agonist ivuxolimab in advanced cancers. About the study as a whole: Ivuxolimab was a fully human IgG2 agonistic monoclonal antibody targeting the costimulatory receptor OX40 (CD134). Partial responses occurred in three dose-escalation patients: two with cutaneous melanoma and one with hepatocellular carcinoma. Of the roughly 52 patients in dose escalation, about 20 had hepatocellular carcinoma, some 15 had melanoma, 9 had renal cell carcinoma and 9 had head and neck cancer. The paper describes the monotherapy dose-escalation part (N of about 52 patients) of the phase I trial of ivuxolimab. Peripheral TCRbeta sequencing was intended to test whether TCR sequence diversity was altered and clonal T-cell expansion was caused by ivuxolimab. Prior anti-PD-1, anti-PD-L1 or anti-CTLA-4 therapy was permitted, and checkpoint inhibitors had been received by less than 45% of dose-escalation patients. Intravenous ivuxolimab was administered to patients every 2 weeks at six dose levels: 0.01, 0.1, 0.3, 1.5, 3 and 10 mg/kg. The dose-escalation cohort was 82.7% male with a mean age of approximately 60 years, ranging from about 23 to 85.

The study at large found these results: After ivuxolimab, expanded clones were on average more numerous among CD8+ T cells than among CD4+ T cells. Low levels of normalized T-cell clonal expansion were also shown by some nonresponding patients. Clonal expansion of both CD4+ and CD8+ blood T cells was observed from baseline to week 6 at doses 0.1 to 3.0 mg/kg. The antigen specificity of the peripheral T cells that underwent clonal expansion was not determined. In the 0.1-3.0 mg/kg groups, partial responders were among the patients with the lowest normalized peripheral clonal expansion, particularly in CD8+ T cells.

Genomic DNA was extracted from sorted cells for sequencing of the TCRbeta CDR3 region. The immunoSEQ Assay was used to sequence the TCRbeta CDR3 regions. The table was pulled from immuneACCESS by TCRdb, which kept in-frame rearrangements only. Such tables lose some clones; where checked, under half of the loss comes from unresolved V genes, and the rest has no known cause. This sample holds 25,000 to 30,000 clones; approximately 80% were observed only once. Of the sample, around 10% is held by the ten largest clones. Sequencing used CD4+ or CD8+ T cells sorted from blood, obtained in a trial of the OX40 agonist ivuxolimab. This receptor was identified in an adult with an advanced solid tumor such as melanoma, head and neck, liver or kidney cancer.

The CDR3 sequence is CASSLKTGVPYEQYF. The nucleotide sequence is given as TGCGCCAGCAGCTTGAAGACAGGGGTCCCCTACGAGCAGTACTTC. The V and J genes are TRBV5-1 and TRBJ2-7; 8 junctional bases match TRBD1. Here V drops 1 base and J drops 2 bases, and the junction holds 5 bases not matched to any gene. CDR1 and CDR2, looked up from the germline V gene, are SGHRS and YFSETQ. The CDR3 spans 15 residues, from the cysteine through the phenylalanine. Of all the DNA, just the CDR3 is kept, 45 bases in frame from base 1.